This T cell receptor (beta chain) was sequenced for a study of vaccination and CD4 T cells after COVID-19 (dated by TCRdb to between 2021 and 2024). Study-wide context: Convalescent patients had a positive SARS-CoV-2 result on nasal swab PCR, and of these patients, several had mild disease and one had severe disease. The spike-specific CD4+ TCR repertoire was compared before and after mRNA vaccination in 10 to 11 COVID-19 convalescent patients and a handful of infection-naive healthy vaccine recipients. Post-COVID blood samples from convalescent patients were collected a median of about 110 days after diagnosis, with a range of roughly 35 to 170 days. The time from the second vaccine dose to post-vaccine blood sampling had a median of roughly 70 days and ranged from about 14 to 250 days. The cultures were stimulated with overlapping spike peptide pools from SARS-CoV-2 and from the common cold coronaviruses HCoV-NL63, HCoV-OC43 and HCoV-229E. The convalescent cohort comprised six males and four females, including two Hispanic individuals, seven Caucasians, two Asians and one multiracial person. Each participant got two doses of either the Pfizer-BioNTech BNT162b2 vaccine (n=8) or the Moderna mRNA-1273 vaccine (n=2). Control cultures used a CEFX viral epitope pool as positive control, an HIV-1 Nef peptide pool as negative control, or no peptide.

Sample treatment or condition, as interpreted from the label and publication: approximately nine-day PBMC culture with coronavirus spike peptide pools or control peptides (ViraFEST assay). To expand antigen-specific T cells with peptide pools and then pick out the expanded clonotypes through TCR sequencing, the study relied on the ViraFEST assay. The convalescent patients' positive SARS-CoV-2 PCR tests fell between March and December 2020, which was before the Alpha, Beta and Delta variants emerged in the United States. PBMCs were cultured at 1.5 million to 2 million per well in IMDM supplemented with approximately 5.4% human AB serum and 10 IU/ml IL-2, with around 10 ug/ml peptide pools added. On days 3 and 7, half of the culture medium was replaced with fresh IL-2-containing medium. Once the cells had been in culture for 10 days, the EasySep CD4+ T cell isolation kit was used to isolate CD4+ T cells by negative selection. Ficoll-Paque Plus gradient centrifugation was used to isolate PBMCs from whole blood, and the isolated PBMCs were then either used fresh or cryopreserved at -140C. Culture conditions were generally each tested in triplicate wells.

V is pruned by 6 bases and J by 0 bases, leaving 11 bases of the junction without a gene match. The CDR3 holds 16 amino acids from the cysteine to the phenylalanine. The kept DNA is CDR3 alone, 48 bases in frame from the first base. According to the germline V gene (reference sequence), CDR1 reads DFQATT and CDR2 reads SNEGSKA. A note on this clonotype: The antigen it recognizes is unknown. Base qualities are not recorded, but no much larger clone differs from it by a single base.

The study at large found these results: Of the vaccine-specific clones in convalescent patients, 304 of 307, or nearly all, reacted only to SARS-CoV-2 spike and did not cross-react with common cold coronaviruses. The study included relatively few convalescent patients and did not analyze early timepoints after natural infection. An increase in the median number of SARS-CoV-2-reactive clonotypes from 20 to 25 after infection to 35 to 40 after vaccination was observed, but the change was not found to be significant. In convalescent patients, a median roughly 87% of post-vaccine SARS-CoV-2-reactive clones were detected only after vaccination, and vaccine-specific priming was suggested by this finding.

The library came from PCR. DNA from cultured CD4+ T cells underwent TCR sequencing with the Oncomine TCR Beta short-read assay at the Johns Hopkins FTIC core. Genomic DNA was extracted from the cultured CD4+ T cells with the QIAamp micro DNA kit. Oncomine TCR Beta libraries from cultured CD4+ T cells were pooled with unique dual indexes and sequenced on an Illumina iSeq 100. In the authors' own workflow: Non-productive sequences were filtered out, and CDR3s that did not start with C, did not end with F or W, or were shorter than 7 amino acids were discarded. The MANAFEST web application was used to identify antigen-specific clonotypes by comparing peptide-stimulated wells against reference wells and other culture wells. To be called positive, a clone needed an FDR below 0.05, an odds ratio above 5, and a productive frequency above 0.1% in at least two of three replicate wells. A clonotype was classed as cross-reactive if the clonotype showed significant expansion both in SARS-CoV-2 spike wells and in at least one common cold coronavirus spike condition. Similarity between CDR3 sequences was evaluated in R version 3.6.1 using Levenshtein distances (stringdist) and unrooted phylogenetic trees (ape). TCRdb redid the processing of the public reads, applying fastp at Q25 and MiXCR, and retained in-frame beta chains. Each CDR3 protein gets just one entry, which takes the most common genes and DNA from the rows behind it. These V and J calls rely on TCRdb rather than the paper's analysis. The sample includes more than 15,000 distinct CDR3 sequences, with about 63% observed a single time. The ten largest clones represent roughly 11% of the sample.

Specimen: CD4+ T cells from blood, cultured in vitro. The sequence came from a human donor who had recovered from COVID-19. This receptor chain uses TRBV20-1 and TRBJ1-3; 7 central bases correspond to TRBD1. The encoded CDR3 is CSASTGVKASGNTIYF. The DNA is TGCAGTGCCTCAACAGGGGTGAAGGCCTCTGGAAACACCATATATTTT.